What follows describes a single T cell receptor beta chain. The sample belongs to a study of cytomegalovirus exposure and HLA in healthy donors. Primers for the PCR totalled 60 Vbeta and 13 Jbeta. This table comes from immunoSEQ multiplex PCR, and its TCRdb copy is limited to in-frame clones, with some not included. This sample has some 130,000 clones; about three quarters occur once, and the top ten carry about 1.8%. The sample taken for sequencing was PBMCs. This receptor was identified in a woman aged 40 to 49 in good health and CMV-seronegative.

The CDR3 DNA follows: TGTGCCAGCAGTGACTCGGCGGGGGCTAGCACAGATACGCAGTATTTT. Translation gives CASSDSAGASTDTQYF. This chain connects TRBV6-4 to TRBJ2-3, with D perhaps TRBD2 (7 bases). The CDR3 sequence is 16 residues long. V was cut by 0 bases and J by 0 bases, with 10 bases left in between. CDR1 is MRHNA, CDR2 SNTAGT, per germline.